A selection of T cell receptor beta chains follows, all from one sample in a study of cytomegalovirus exposure and HLA in healthy donors. Produced via immunoSEQ multiplex PCR; TCRdb's table is partial and in-frame only. The table includes tens of thousands of clones, around two fifths detected once. Sequenced material: PBMCs. Source of these receptors: a woman aged 45-65 years in good health and CMV-seronegative. Both conserved end residues are part of each CDR3. The D gene is left open where the match is weak. Size is omitted from some rows. Given values are once, few, many or a class for expanded clones.

d_gene	v_gene	abundance	j_gene	CDR3nt	CDR3aa
NA	TRBV7-9	once	TRBJ1-2	TGTGCCAGCAGCTTAGCTGGCAATGGCTACACCTTC	CASSLAGNGYTF
TRBD1	TRBV2	NA	TRBJ1-1	TGTGCCAGCAGTGTAGAGGGGGCTGTCACTGAAGCTTTCTTT	CASSVEGAVTEAFF
TRBD1	TRBV2	NA	TRBJ2-7	TGTGCCAGCACCGCGGACAGGGACTACGAGCAGTACTTC	CASTADRDYEQYF
TRBD1	TRBV19	NA	TRBJ2-7	TGTGCCAGTAGTATCCCAGGGACAGGGGGCAGCTACGAGCAGTACTTC	CASSIPGTGGSYEQYF
TRBD1	TRBV28	NA	TRBJ2-5	TGTGCCAGCAGTGGCTCGGGACAGGGGGCGATGAAGACCCAGTACTTC	CASSGSGQGAMKTQYF
NA	TRBV29-1	NA	TRBJ2-1	TGCAGCGTTGGGGCGGGAAACAATGAGCAGTTCTTC	CSVGAGNNEQFF
TRBD1	TRBV19	NA	TRBJ2-7	TGTGCCAGTAGACCAAACCGGGACAGGGACTACGAGCAGTACTTC	CASRPNRDRDYEQYF
NA	TRBV2	NA	TRBJ2-3	TGTGCCAGCAGTTATGGGCAGGGAGATACGCAGTATTTT	CASSYGQGDTQYF
TRBD2	TRBV5-4	NA	TRBJ2-2	TGTGCCAGCAGCGCCCGGACTAGCGGAAGCACCGGGGAGCTGTTTTTT	CASSARTSGSTGELFF
NA	TRBV27	NA	TRBJ2-7	TGTGCCAGCAGTCCTTTCGCTCAGATCTCCTACGAGCAGTACTTC	CASSPFAQISYEQYF
TRBD2	TRBV5-1	few	TRBJ2-7	TGCGCCAGCAGTCCCGGGACTAGCGGGTACGAGCAGTACTTC	CASSPGTSGYEQYF
NA	TRBV4-1	NA	TRBJ1-1	TGCGCCAGCAGCCAAGAGGGGGAGGGGAGCACTGAAGCTTTCTTT	CASSQEGEGSTEAFF
NA	TRBV7-3	NA	TRBJ1-3	TGTGCCAGCAGCTTAACGGGGGCCTCCGGAAACACCATATATTTT	CASSLTGASGNTIYF
TRBD1	TRBV5-1	few	TRBJ2-6	TGCGCCAGCAGCATCGGACAGGGGGTCGGGGCCAACGTCCTGACTTTC	CASSIGQGVGANVLTF
NA	TRBV5-4	NA	TRBJ2-1	TGTGCCAGCAGCTTGGTGGGAGCGGAAGTATACAATGAGCAGTTCTTC	CASSLVGAEVYNEQFF
NA	TRBV2	NA	TRBJ2-7	TGTGCCAGCATAGGGCGAGGGTCTGAGCAGTACTTC	CASIGRGSEQYF
NA	TRBV7-3	once	TRBJ2-2	TGTGCCAGCAGCTCCAGACCCGGACTCAACACCGGGGAGCTGTTTTTT	CASSSRPGLNTGELFF
TRBD2	TRBV15	NA	TRBJ2-1	TGTGCCACCAGCAGAGACCCGAGGTCTAGCGGAGTACACAATGAGCAGTTCTTC	CATSRDPRSSGVHNEQFF
NA	TRBV5-1	NA	TRBJ2-3	TGCGCCAGCAGCTTGGACCGCGGAACGGATACGCAGTATTTT	CASSLDRGTDTQYF
TRBD1	TRBV15	few	TRBJ1-4	TGTGCCACCAGCAGAGACCGGGACAGGGGAGGTGAAAAACTGTTTTTT	CATSRDRDRGGEKLFF
TRBD1	TRBV19	NA	TRBJ2-1	TGTGCCAGTAGTAGGACAGGCCGGGGTTACAATGAGCAGTTCTTC	CASSRTGRGYNEQFF
TRBD1	TRBV7-3	NA	TRBJ1-1	TGTGCCAGCAGCCTGACAGGGGGGAACACTGAAGCTTTCTTT	CASSLTGGNTEAFF
TRBD1	TRBV5-1	NA	TRBJ1-1	TGCGCCAGCAGCAGACAGGGGGCAAAAGTTGAAGCTTTCTTT	CASSRQGAKVEAFF
TRBD2	TRBV5-4	NA	TRBJ2-4	TGTGCCAGCAGCCAAAGCCTAGCGGGTGGGGTAAACATTCAGTACTTC	CASSQSLAGGVNIQYF
NA	TRBV29-1	few	TRBJ2-7	TGCAGCGTTGAGCAGGGCCCGTCCTACGAGCAGTACTTC	CSVEQGPSYEQYF
NA	TRBV19	few	TRBJ2-7	TGTGCCAGTAGTATAGGACAGAGCAGTTACGAGCAGTACTTC	CASSIGQSSYEQYF
TRBD1	TRBV28	NA	TRBJ2-4	TGTGCCACAGGTGGAACAGGGGGCGCGGGGAACATTCAGTACTTC	CATGGTGGAGNIQYF
NA	TRBV12-5	few	TRBJ1-5	TGTGCTAGTGGTTTTTGGGGGGGCGGCAATCAGCCCCAGCATTTT	CASGFWGGGNQPQHF
TRBD1	TRBV27	NA	TRBJ2-6	TGTGCCAGCAGTCCATCTACAGGGGGCCCTGGGGCCAACGTCCTGACTTTC	CASSPSTGGPGANVLTF
NA	TRBV10-3	NA	TRBJ1-5	TGTGCCATCAGTGAAGTCCAGGGAACAACTCAGCCCCAGCATTTT	CAISEVQGTTQPQHF
NA	TRBV30	NA	TRBJ1-4	TGTGCCTGGAGGGGACTCACGGGAGCTAATGAAAAACTGTTTTTT	CAWRGLTGANEKLFF
TRBD1	TRBV7-2	NA	TRBJ2-7	TGTGCCAGCAGCCAGACCGGGACAGGGATCTACGAGCAGTACTTC	CASSQTGTGIYEQYF
NA	TRBV10-2	NA	TRBJ1-3	TGCGCCAGCACGGACAGCGCGGGAAACACCATATATTTT	CASTDSAGNTIYF
NA	TRBV19	NA	TRBJ2-7	TGTGCCAGTAGTGTCACAGATTACGAGCAGTACTTC	CASSVTDYEQYF
NA	TRBV19	NA	TRBJ1-5	TGTGCCAGTAGTACGGGGAATCAGCCCCAGCATTTT	CASSTGNQPQHF
NA	TRBV18	NA	TRBJ1-2	TGTGCCAGCTCACCTTACAGGGATCTGGGCTGCACCTTC	CASSPYRDLGCTF
NA	TRBV2	few	TRBJ1-4	TGTGCCAGCAGTGAATGGGGAAGCGGTATTAATGAAAAACTGTTTTTT	CASSEWGSGINEKLFF
NA	TRBV5-8	NA	TRBJ2-7	TGTGCCAGCAGCTTCGGGGGCTCCTACGAGCAGTACTTC	CASSFGGSYEQYF
TRBD1	TRBV27	once	TRBJ1-5	TGTGCCAGCAGCCTGGACAGGAGGAATCAGCCCCAGCATTTT	CASSLDRRNQPQHF
NA	TRBV18	NA	TRBJ2-7	TGTGTCAGCTCACCGCCAGGGTCCTACGAGCAGTACTTC	CVSSPPGSYEQYF
NA	TRBV18	NA	TRBJ2-7	TGTGCCAGCTCACCAAGCCCCAACATAGACTACGAGGGGTACTTC	CASSPSPNIDYEGYF
NA	TRBV29-1	few	TRBJ1-2	TGCAGCGGGCTAGGCCCCAGTGACTATGGCTACACCTTC	CSGLGPSDYGYTF
TRBD1	TRBV27	few	TRBJ1-4	TGTGCCAGCAGTTTATACAGGGGGAATCGACTGTTTTTT	CASSLYRGNRLFF
NA	TRBV7-9	few	TRBJ2-3	TGTGCCAGCAGCTTTAGGGGTCTTAGGAGGGAACTAGTGACAGATACGCAGTATTTT	CASSFRGLRRELVTDTQYF
TRBD1	TRBV19	NA	TRBJ1-2	TGTGCCAGTAGGTGGACCGGGACAGGCTATGGCTACACCTTC	CASRWTGTGYGYTF
NA	TRBV30	NA	TRBJ1-1	TGTGCCTGGAGTGATCCTTGGGGGGTGGACACTGAAGCTTTCTTT	CAWSDPWGVDTEAFF
TRBD2	TRBV6-5	NA	TRBJ2-1	TGTGCCAGCAGTTACTGGGGGGGGAGCTCCTACAATGAGCAGTTCTTC	CASSYWGGSSYNEQFF
TRBD2	TRBV7-7	few	TRBJ2-1	TGTGCCAGCAGCTCCTATGGGCGGGCGGGGGGAGACACGAGCTCCTACAATGAGCAGTTCTTC	CASSSYGRAGGDTSSYNEQFF
TRBD2	TRBV19	NA	TRBJ2-7	TGTGCCAGTAGTATATTGGCTAGCGGGAGAAGGGAGCAGTACTTC	CASSILASGRREQYF
TRBD2	TRBV7-7	once	TRBJ2-7	TGTGCCAGCAGCGACGCGGGGGGGGCCGAGCAGTACTTC	CASSDAGGAEQYF
TRBD2	TRBV7-8	few	TRBJ2-1	TGTGCCAGCAGCTGGGGACTAGCGGTAAACAATGAGCAGTTCTTC	CASSWGLAVNNEQFF
TRBD1	TRBV2	few	TRBJ1-2	TGTGCCAGCAGCGGACAGGGTGCTAACTATGGCTACACCTTC	CASSGQGANYGYTF
NA	TRBV7-2	few	TRBJ2-5	TGTGCCAGCAGCTTAGGGGGGCGAGAGACCCAGTACTTC	CASSLGGRETQYF
NA	TRBV18	NA	TRBJ2-3	TGTGCCGCCCGGGAAGGCACAGATACGCAGTATTTT	CAAREGTDTQYF
TRBD1	TRBV10-3	few	TRBJ1-1	TGTGCCATCAGTGAGTCTGGAACAGGGGGGACTGAAGCTTTCTTT	CAISESGTGGTEAFF
TRBD1	TRBV6-1	NA	TRBJ1-5	TGTGCCAGCACTATACAGGGGCAGGATCCCCAGCATTTT	CASTIQGQDPQHF
TRBD1	TRBV19	NA	TRBJ2-1	TGTGCCACCGGAGCCGGGACAGGGTCCGTCAATGAGCAGTTCTTC	CATGAGTGSVNEQFF
TRBD1	TRBV7-2	few	TRBJ1-5	TGTGCCAGCAGCTTAGGAGGGGGCCTCAATCAGCCCCAGCATTTT	CASSLGGGLNQPQHF
TRBD1	TRBV5-4	NA	TRBJ2-5	TGTGCCAGCAGCTTAGACAGGGGCCTCATGTACTTC	CASSLDRGLMYF
NA	TRBV7-9	NA	TRBJ1-6	TGTGCCAGCAGGGGCCTTTTGTGGAATTCACCCCTCCACTTT	CASRGLLWNSPLHF